The 15 T cell receptor beta chains reported below all come from one sample, sequenced in a study of graft-versus-host responses after intestinal transplantation. Profiling relied on immunoSEQ multiplex PCR, and the TCRdb table lists in-frame clones only, not all of them. The data show roughly 51,000 clones, with 89% seen just once and 0.5% to 0.65% held by the top ten. No cognate antigen is known for these TCRs. The material sequenced was unstimulated CD4+ T cells sorted from spleen or lymph node cells, taken before transplant. These receptors all come from a human donor who was the organ donor for an intestinal transplant.

J is TRBJ1-1 and V is TRBV2; TRBD1 might be the D (6 bases). The CDR3 totals 14 residues. Trimming shortened V by 8 bases and J by 4 bases, and 17 bases separated the two germline ends. CDR1 and CDR2 (germline): SNHLY, FYNNEI. The CDR3 here is CASGSGGVGTEAFF. In DNA, the CDR3 is TGTGCCAGCGGTTCGGGGGGCGTCGGCACTGAAGCTTTCTTT.

This sequence joins TRBV4-2 and TRBJ2-1; TRBD2 might be the D (6 bases). V dropped 2 bases and J dropped 4 bases, with 15 bases sitting between them. The CDR3 totals 16 residues. Germline CDR1 is LGHNA and CDR2 is YNFKEQ. This chain's CDR3 is CASSQLAERTYNEQFF. CDR3 sequence (DNA): TGTGCCAGCAGCCAATTAGCGGAACGAACTTACAATGAGCAGTTCTTC.

The chain couples TRBV28 to TRBJ2-6; 7 bases are shared with TRBD2. Germline assignment: CDR1 MDHEN and CDR2 SYDVKM. V dropped 6 bases and J dropped 7; count of bases not matched to a gene: 9. There are 15 residues in the CDR3. As DNA, the CDR3 is TGTGCCAGCAGGTTGGGGGGGGGTGTCGCCAACGTCCTGACTTTC. It specifies CASRLGGGVANVLTF.

The chain has TRBV5-4 and TRBJ2-3, with TRBD2 as a possible D gene (5 bases). The CDR3 contains 13 residues. CDR1 and CDR2 (germline): SGHNT, YYREEE (reference sequence). V dropped 7 bases and J dropped 2 bases, with 11 bases sitting between them. The CDR3 sequence is CASFSGVTDTQYF. CDR3 DNA: TGTGCCAGCTTCAGCGGAGTCACAGATACGCAGTATTTT.

This chain uses TRBV18 with TRBJ2-7; the D gene is possibly TRBD2 (6 bases). The germline V and J ends were trimmed by 5 bases and 2 bases, with 13 bases remaining between them. From germline, CDR1 is KGHSH and CDR2 LQKENI. This CDR3 contains 14 residues. CDR3 in DNA: TGTGCCAGCTCAATCGCGGGACGAACCTACGAGCAGTACTTC. This translates into CASSIAGRTYEQYF.

This chain uses TRBV7-9 with TRBJ2-3; the match to TRBD2 covers 13 bases. Germline trimming cut 4 bases from V and 1 base from J; bases unmatched to any gene: 8. The CDR3 runs 18 residues. Looked up from germline, CDR1 is SEHNR and CDR2 is FQNEAQ (reference sequence). The DNA for the CDR3 is TGTGCCAGCAGCTCCGCCGGACTAGCGGGAGTGGGCACAGATACGCAGTATTTT. Translated, it gives CASSSAGLAGVGTDTQYF.

The rearrangement uses TRBV7-6 and TRBJ1-1, with 9 bases aligning to TRBD1. V was clipped by 2 bases and J by 5 bases; unmatched bases: 12. Germline CDR1 SGHVS, CDR2 FNYEAQ. The CDR3 sequence is 17 residues long. The CDR3 DNA follows: TGTGCCAGCAGCTTAACGCCGGGACAGGGTGTAAAGACTGAAGCTTTCTTT. It codes for CASSLTPGQGVKTEAFF.

CDR3 nucleotide sequence: TGTGCCAGCTCCCCCCACCACAACGCCCTGGTCACAGATACGCAGTATTTT. Protein product: CASSPHHNALVTDTQYF. The chain combines TRBV27 with TRBJ2-3; D unclear. The V gene's germline CDR1 is MNHEY and CDR2 SMNVEV (reference sequence). V lost 8 bases to trimming and J lost 2 bases, with 23 bases between them. The CDR3 totals 17 residues.

As regards this clone: Relative to the germline gene, one junction end is altered; a read error may explain this. The chain recombines TRBV5-4 with TRBJ2-1; a possible D gene is TRBD2 (6 bases). There are 8 residues in the CDR3. From germline, CDR1 is SGHNT and CDR2 YYREEE (reference sequence). The CDR3 nucleotides are TGTGTTTCGGGAGACACCGTCTTC. Encoded protein: CVSGDTVF.

The chain carries TRBV28 and TRBJ1-5, with 7 bases fitting TRBD1. The junction had 26 bases not matched to a gene; V was cut back by 3 bases and J by 3 bases. The CDR3 covers 22 residues. CDR1 is MDHEN, CDR2 SYDVKM, per germline. The CDR3 protein is CASSFCVFRGTRGPHYNQPQHF. In DNA form, the CDR3 reads TGTGCCAGCAGTTTTTGTGTTTTTCGTGGCACAAGGGGGCCCCACTACAATCAGCCCCAGCATTTT. Filled out from reference TRBV28 and TRBJ1-5, the complete variable domain reads DVKVTQSSRYLVKRTGEKVFLECVQDMDHENMFWYRQDPGLGLRLIYFSYDVKMKEKGDIPEGYSVSREKKERFSLILESASTNQTSMYLCASSFCVFRGTRGPHYNQPQHFGDGTRLSIL.

This sequence joins TRBV19 and TRBJ2-1; weak D call: TRBD2 (6 bases). V lost 4 bases to trimming and J lost 7 bases, with 11 bases between them. The germline V gene encodes CDR1 LNHDA and CDR2 SQIVND (reference sequence). The CDR3 sequence is 13 residues long. The CDR3 spells CASSTHGGNEQFF. Here the CDR3 DNA reads TGTGCCAGTAGTACCCACGGGGGAAATGAGCAGTTCTTC. The variable domain in full, with the rest retrieved from reference TRBV19 and TRBJ2-1, is DGGITQSPKYLFRKEGQNVTLSCEQNLNHDAMYWYRQDPGQGLRLIYYSQIVNDFQKGDIAEGYSVSREKKESFPLTVTSAQKNPTAFYLCASSTHGGNEQFFGPGTRLTVL.

The chain employs TRBV5-1 and TRBJ1-1; a possible D gene is TRBD1 (6 bases). Germline assignment: CDR1 SGHRS and CDR2 YFSETQ. The CDR3 spans 14 residues. Trimming stripped 4 bases from V and 5 bases from J, with 15 bases between. Here the CDR3 reads CASSPHRDDTEAFF. For the CDR3, the DNA is TGCGCCAGCAGCCCCCACAGGGATGATACTGAAGCTTTCTTT.

Concerning this clone: Mismatch with germline at one junction end may stem from a read error. DNA for the CDR3: TGTGCTAGCAGCCCCCGTCCCAGGGGGCCAGGGGCCAACGTCCTGACTTTC. Its translation is CASSPRPRGPGANVLTF. The chain uses TRBV7-7 and TRBJ2-6; TRBD1 aligns across 8 bases. The CDR3 covers 17 residues. The V gene's germline CDR1 is SSHAT and CDR2 FNYEAQ (reference sequence).

This chain joins TRBV7-2 and TRBJ2-1; D might be TRBD1 (7 bases). The V gene lost 2 bases and the J gene lost 5 bases, with 13 bases spanning the gap. Per germline, CDR1 SGHTA and CDR2 FQGNSA. The CDR3 covers 15 residues. The CDR3 protein is CASSLYPGGNNEQFF. For the CDR3, the DNA is TGTGCCAGCAGCTTATACCCAGGGGGGAACAATGAGCAGTTCTTC.

The CDR3 region has the DNA TGTGCCTGGAGTGGTTGGGCGGGATCCTCCTACGAGCAGTACTTC. This encodes CAWSGWAGSSYEQYF. The chain uses TRBV30 and TRBJ2-7; D possibly corresponds to TRBD2 (6 bases). The ends were cut back, 1 base at V and 0 bases at J, with 13 bases in the middle. The germline V gene has CDR1 GTSNPN and CDR2 SVGIG (reference sequence). CDR3 length: 15 amino acids.